The sequence of this T cell receptor (beta chain) was determined in a study of T cells after yellow fever vaccination. Background on the study: SMART-Seq v4 Ultra Low Input prepared the low-cell-number fractions.

V was cut by 1 base and J by 7 bases, with 14 bases left in between. The CDR3 spans 14 residues. Germline loops: CDR1 SGHNT, CDR2 YYREEE (reference sequence). A 5'RACE template-switching step, the method used to make TCR cDNA, added a universal primer site and UMIs. TCRdb used MiXCR to reprocess the 5' RACE reads, holding one entry per CDR3 protein. The data show roughly 330,000 distinct CDR3 sequences, around 3.9% seen once. Material: PBMCs, obtained 5 days after the yellow fever booster vaccination. This sequence joins TRBV5-4 and TRBJ1-2; D remains ambiguous. This TCR was sampled from a man younger than 35 who received the YFV17D yellow fever vaccine. As DNA, the CDR3 is TGTGCCAGCAGCTTGCGCTCCCCAGACTGTGGCTACACCTTC. The encoded protein is CASSLRSPDCGYTF.